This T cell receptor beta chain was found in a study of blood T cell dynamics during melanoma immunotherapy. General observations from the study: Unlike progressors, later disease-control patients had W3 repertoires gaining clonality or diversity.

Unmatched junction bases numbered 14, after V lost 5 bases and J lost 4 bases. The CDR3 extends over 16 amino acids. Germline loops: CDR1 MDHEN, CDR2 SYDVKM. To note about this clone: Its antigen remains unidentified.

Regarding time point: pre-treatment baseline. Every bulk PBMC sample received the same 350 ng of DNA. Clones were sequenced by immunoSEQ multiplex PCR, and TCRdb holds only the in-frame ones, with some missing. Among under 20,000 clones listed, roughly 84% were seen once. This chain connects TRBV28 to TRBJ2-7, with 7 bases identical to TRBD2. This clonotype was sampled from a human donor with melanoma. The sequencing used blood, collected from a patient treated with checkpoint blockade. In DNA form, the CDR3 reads TGTGCCAGCAGTACTTTGTCTGGGGAGGGCCCTTACGAGCAGTACTTC. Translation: CASSTLSGEGPYEQYF.